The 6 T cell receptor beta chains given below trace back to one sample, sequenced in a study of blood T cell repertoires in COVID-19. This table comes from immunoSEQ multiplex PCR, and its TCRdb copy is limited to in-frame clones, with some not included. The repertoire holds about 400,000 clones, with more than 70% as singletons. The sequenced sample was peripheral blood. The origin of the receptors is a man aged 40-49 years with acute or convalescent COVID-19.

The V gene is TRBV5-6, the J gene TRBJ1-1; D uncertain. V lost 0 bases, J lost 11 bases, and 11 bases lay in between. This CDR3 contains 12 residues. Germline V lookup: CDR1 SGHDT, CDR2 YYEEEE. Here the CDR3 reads CASSLAPMEAFF. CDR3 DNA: TGTGCCAGCAGCTTGGCTCCCATGGAGGCTTTCTTT.

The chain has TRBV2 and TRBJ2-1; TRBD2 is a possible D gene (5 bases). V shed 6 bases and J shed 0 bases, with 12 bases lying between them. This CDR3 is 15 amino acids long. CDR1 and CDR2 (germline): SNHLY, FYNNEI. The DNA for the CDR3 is TGTGCCAGCAGCGGCGGGCTCCCCTCCTACAATGAGCAGTTCTTC. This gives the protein CASSGGLPSYNEQFF.

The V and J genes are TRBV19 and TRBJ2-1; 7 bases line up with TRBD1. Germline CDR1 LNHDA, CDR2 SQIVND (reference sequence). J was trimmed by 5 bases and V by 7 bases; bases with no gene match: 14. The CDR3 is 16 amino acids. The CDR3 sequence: CASTPWGRGLNNEQFF. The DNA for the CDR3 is TGTGCCAGTACCCCGTGGGGCAGGGGGTTAAACAATGAGCAGTTCTTC. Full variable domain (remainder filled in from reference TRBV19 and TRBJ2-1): DGGITQSPKYLFRKEGQNVTLSCEQNLNHDAMYWYRQDPGQGLRLIYYSQIVNDFQKGDIAEGYSVSREKKESFPLTVTSAQKNPTAFYLCASTPWGRGLNNEQFFGPGTRLTVL.

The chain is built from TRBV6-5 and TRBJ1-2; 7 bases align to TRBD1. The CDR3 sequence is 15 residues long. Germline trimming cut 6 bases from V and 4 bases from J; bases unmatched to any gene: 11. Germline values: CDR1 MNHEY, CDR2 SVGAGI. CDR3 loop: CASSRTRQGIYGYTF. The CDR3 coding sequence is TGTGCCAGCAGCCGTACCCGACAGGGAATCTATGGCTACACCTTC.

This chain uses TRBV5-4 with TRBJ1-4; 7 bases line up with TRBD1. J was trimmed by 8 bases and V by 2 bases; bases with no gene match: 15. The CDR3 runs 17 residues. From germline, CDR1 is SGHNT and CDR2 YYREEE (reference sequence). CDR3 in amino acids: CASSLRTGWNVIEKLFF. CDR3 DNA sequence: TGTGCCAGCAGCTTAAGGACAGGATGGAATGTTATAGAAAAACTGTTTTTT.

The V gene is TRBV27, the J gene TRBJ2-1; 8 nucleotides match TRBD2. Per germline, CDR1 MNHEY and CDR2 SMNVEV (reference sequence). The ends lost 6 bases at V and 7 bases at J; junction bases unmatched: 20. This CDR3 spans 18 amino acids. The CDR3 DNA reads TGTGCCAGCAGCAAACGTTGGACTAGCTGGAAGAGGGAAAATGAGCAGTTCTTC. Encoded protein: CASSKRWTSWKRENEQFF.